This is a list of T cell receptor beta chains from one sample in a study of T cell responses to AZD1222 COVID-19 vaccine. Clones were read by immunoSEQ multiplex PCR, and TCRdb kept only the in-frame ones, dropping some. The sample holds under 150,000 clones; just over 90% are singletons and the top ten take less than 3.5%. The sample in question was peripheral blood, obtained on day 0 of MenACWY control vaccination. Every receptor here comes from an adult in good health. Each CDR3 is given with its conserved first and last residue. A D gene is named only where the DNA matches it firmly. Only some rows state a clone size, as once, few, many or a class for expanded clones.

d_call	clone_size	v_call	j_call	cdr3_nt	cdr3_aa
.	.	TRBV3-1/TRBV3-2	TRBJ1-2	TGTGCCAGCAGCTCGACACATGGCTACACCTTC	CASSSTHGYTF
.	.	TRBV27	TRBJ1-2	TGTGCCAGCAGTTCACGACAGAAGGATGGCTACACCTTC	CASSSRQKDGYTF
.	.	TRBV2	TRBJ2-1	TGTGCCAGCAGTTTTGACAGGTTGAAAGGTAATGAGCAGTTCTTC	CASSFDRLKGNEQFF
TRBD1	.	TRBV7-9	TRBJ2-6	TGTGCCAGCAGCTTAACCTTCGGGACAGGGAGATTTGGGGCCAACGTCCTGACTTTC	CASSLTFGTGRFGANVLTF
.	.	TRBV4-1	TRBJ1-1	TGCGCCAGCAGCCACTACGGGGTCGTCGGCACTGAAGCTTTCTTT	CASSHYGVVGTEAFF
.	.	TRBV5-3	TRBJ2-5	TGTGCCAGAAGCTTGGACGGGCTACTCCAAGAGACCCAGTACTTC	CARSLDGLLQETQYF
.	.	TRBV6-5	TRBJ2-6	TGTGCCAGCAGCCACACTGGTTCTGGGGCCAACGTCCTGACTTTC	CASSHTGSGANVLTF
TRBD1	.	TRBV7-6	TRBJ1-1	TGTGCCAGCAGCCCGCGGACAGGTCAGAACACTGAAGCTTTCTTT	CASSPRTGQNTEAFF
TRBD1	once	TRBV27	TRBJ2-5	TGTGCCAGCAGTTTAAAGATCCGGGACAGGGGGCTTCTGGGGGAGACCCAGTACTTC	CASSLKIRDRGLLGETQYF
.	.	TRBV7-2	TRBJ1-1	TGTGCCAGCAGCTTACCGTGGGGGGGATTGTCAGACACTGAAGCTTTCTTT	CASSLPWGGLSDTEAFF
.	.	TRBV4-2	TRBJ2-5	TGTGCCAGCAGCCAAGGGGAGCAGGAGACCCAGTACTTC	CASSQGEQETQYF
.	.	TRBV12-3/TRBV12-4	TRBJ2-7	TGTGCCAGCAGTTTAGGCTACGAGCAGTACTTC	CASSLGYEQYF
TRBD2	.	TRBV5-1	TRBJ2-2	TGCGCCAGCAGCTTGGTTACTAGCGGGGCTCCCGGGGAGCTGTTTTTT	CASSLVTSGAPGELFF
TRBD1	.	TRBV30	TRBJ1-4	TGTGCCTGGACACCGGGACAGGGGTTTAATTGGTATAATGAAAAACTGTTTTTT	CAWTPGQGFNWYNEKLFF
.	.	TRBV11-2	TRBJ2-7	TGTGCCAGCAGCTTCGGGACGCCGGACGTCTACGAGCAGTACTTC	CASSFGTPDVYEQYF
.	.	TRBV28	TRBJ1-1	TGTGCCAGCAGCTATACGGACACTGAAGCTTTCTTT	CASSYTDTEAFF
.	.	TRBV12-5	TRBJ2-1	TGTGCTAGTGCCTACCTCATTGAGCAGTTCTTC	CASAYLIEQFF
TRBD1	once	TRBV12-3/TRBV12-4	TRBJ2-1	TGTGCCAGCAGTTTAGGGACAGGGTCTTTCTTC	CASSLGTGSFF
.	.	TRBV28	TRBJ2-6	TGTGCCAGCAGTTTACTGACTGTGTCTGGGGCCAACGTCCTGACTTTC	CASSLLTVSGANVLTF
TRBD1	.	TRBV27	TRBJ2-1	TGTGCCAGCAGGTCCCTCTCCCGGGACAGCCCCAATGAGCAGTTCTTC	CASRSLSRDSPNEQFF
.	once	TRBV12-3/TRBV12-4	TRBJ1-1	TGTGCCAGCAGTTCCTCCGCGCGCGCTGAAGCTTTCTTT	CASSSSARAEAFF
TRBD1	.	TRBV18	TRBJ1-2	TGTGCCAGCTCACTAGACAGGGGGCGGCTTAGCAACTATGGCTACACCTTC	CASSLDRGRLSNYGYTF
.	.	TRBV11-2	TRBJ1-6	TGTGCCAGCAGCTTCCACAGGGATTCACCCCTCCACTTT	CASSFHRDSPLHF
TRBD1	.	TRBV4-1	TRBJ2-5	TGCGCCAGCAGCCCGGGGACAGGGGCAGGAGAGACCCAGTACTTC	CASSPGTGAGETQYF